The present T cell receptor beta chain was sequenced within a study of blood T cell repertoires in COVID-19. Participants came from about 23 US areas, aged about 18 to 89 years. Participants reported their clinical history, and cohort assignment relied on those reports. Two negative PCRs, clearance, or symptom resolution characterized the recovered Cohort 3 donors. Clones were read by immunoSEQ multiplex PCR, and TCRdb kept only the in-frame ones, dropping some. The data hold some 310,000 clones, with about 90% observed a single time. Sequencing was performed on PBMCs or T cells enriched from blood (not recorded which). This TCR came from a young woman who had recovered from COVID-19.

The CDR3 region is CASSRGQGDQPQHF. CDR3 sequence (DNA): TGTGCCAGCAGCAGGGGACAGGGAGATCAGCCCCAGCATTTT. The chain couples TRBV5-6 to TRBJ1-5, with 9 bases identical to TRBD1. Germline lookup yields CDR1 SGHDT and CDR2 YYEEEE. V lost 4 bases to trimming and J lost 5 bases; unmatched junction nucleotides: 4. The CDR3 has 14 residues.